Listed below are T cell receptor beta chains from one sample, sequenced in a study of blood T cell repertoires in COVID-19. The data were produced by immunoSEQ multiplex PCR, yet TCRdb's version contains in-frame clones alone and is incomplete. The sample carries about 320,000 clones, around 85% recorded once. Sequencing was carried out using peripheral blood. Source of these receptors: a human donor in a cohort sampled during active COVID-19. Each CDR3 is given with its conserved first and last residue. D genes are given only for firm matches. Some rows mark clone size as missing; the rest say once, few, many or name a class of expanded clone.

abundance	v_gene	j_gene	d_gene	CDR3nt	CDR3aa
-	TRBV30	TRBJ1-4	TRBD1	TGTGCCCGAAGCGGACAGGTCAGAGGAAAACTGTTTTTT	CARSGQVRGKLFF
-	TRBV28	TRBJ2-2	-	TGTGCCAGCAGTTTCTTTTCCGGGGAGCTGTTTTTT	CASSFFSGELFF
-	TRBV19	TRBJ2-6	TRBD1	TGTGCCGTGAGGACAGGCCGCTCTGGGGCCAACGTCCTGACTTTC	CAVRTGRSGANVLTF
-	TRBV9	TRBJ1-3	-	TGTGCCAGCAGCGTAGGGGGCAGTATCTCTGGAAACACCATATATTTT	CASSVGGSISGNTIYF
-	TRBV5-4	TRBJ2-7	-	TGTGCCAGCAGTCCACACCGGGGCTACGAGCAGTACTTC	CASSPHRGYEQYF
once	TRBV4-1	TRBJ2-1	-	TGCGCCAGCAGCCCTACTTACAATGAGCAGTTCTTC	CASSPTYNEQFF
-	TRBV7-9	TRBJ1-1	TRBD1	TGTGCCAGCAGCGAGAGCCGGGACAGGGGAGGCAACACTGAAGCTTTCTTT	CASSESRDRGGNTEAFF
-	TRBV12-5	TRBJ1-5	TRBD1	TGTGCTAGTGGTTCTCACCCGGGACAGCTTTATAGCAATCAGCCCCAGCATTTT	CASGSHPGQLYSNQPQHF
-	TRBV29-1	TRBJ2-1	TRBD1	TGCAGCGTCATGGGGACAGACCAATCCTACAATGAGCAGTTCTTC	CSVMGTDQSYNEQFF
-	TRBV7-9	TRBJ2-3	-	TGTGCCAGCAGCTTAGCATCCCAGGTGGATGGCACAGATACGCAGTATTTT	CASSLASQVDGTDTQYF
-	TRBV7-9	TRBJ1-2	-	TGTGCCAGCAGCTCCCCCGGGGGGGCGGTGGGCTACACCTTC	CASSSPGGAVGYTF
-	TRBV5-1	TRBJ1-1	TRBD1	TGCGCCAGCAGGAGGGGGGACAGCTACATGAACACTGAAGCTTTCTTT	CASRRGDSYMNTEAFF
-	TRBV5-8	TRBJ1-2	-	TGTGCCAGCAGCTCCCCAGGCAGGTCCCCTAACTATGGCTACACCTTC	CASSSPGRSPNYGYTF
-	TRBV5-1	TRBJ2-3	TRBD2	TGCGCCAGCAGCCTGACTAGCGTGGAAACAGATACGCAGTATTTT	CASSLTSVETDTQYF
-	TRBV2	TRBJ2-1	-	TGTGCCAGCAGTGAAGGTGCCCCGAGGGAAGTCTTC	CASSEGAPREVF
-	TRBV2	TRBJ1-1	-	TGTGCCAGCATCAAAGACGGGGGGAATGAAGCTTTCTTT	CASIKDGGNEAFF
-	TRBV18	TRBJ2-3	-	TGTGCGACCGGGGAAACAGATACGCAGTATTTT	CATGETDTQYF
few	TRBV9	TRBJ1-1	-	TGTGCCAGCAGCGTAGTGTTCGGAGGACAGCCTTTCTTT	CASSVVFGGQPFF
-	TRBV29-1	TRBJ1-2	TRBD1	TGCAGCGTCGGACAGGGGGTTCCCTATGGCTACACCTTC	CSVGQGVPYGYTF
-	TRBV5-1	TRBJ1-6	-	TGCGCCAGCAGCTCGAGCCCCCCTGGCTATAATTCACCCCTCCACTTT	CASSSSPPGYNSPLHF
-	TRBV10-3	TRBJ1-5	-	TGTGCCATCAGTGAATCAGGCGACAATCAGCCCCAGCATTTT	CAISESGDNQPQHF
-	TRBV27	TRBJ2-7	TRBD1	TGTGCCAGCAGTACAAGGACAGGGAGGTACGAGCAGTACTTC	CASSTRTGRYEQYF
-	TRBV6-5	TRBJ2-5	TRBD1	TGTGCCAGCAGTCTGGGACAGGGGGGTGAGACCCAGTACTTC	CASSLGQGGETQYF
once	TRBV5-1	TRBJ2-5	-	TGCGCCAGCAGCTTGGATTCGGGACTTGAAGAGTACTTC	CASSLDSGLEEYF
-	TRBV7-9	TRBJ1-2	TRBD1	TGTGCCAGCAGCTTACCAGGGGGCGCTGGCTACACCTTC	CASSLPGGAGYTF
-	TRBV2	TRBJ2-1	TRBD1	TGTGCCAAAAGACAGGGAAATGAGCAGTTCTTC	CAKRQGNEQFF
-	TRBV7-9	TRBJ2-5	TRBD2	TGTGCCAGCAGTCATACTAAGCGGGGGAACCAAGAGACCCAGTACTTC	CASSHTKRGNQETQYF
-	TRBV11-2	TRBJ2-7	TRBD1	TGTGCCAGCAGCTCACTCTACCGGGACAGGGGTGGCGAGCAGTACTTC	CASSSLYRDRGGEQYF
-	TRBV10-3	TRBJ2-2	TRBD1	TGTGCCACCACGCGGACAGGGGACACCGGGGAGCTGTTTTTT	CATTRTGDTGELFF
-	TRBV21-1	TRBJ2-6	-	TGTGCCAGCAGCTTAAGACAGGACTCTGGGGCCAACGTCCTGACTTTC	CASSLRQDSGANVLTF
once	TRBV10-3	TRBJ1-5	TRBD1	TGTGCCATCAGTGAGTCACTAACAGGGGGTGGTCAGCCCCAGCATTTT	CAISESLTGGGQPQHF
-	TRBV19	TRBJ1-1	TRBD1	TGTGCCAGTAGTAAACAACAGGGGGCTCTGGCTGAAGCTTTCTTT	CASSKQQGALAEAFF
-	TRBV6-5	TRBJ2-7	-	TGTGCCAGCAGTACCTGGGACAGAGGAAAGGAGGGGCAGTACTTC	CASSTWDRGKEGQYF
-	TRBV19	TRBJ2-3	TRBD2	TGTGCCAGTAGTATAGTCGGGGGGGTTAGCACAGATACGCAGTATTTT	CASSIVGGVSTDTQYF
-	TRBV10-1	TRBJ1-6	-	TGCGCCAGCTCCCTCGGGGATACACCCCTCCACTTT	CASSLGDTPLHF
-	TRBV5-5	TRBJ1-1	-	TGTGCCAGCAGCTTAAAACCGGGACACTCTCCGGAGAGCACTGAAGCTTTCTTT	CASSLKPGHSPESTEAFF
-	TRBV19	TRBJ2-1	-	TGTGCCAGTAGTATTAGGCGGTACAATGAGCAGTTCTTC	CASSIRRYNEQFF
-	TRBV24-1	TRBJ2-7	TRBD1	TGTGCCACCAGTGACCAGGGGACAGATACATCCTACGAGCAGTACTTC	CATSDQGTDTSYEQYF
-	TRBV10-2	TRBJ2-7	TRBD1	TGCGCCAGCAGTGACTCGGACAGGGTCGAGCAGTACTTC	CASSDSDRVEQYF
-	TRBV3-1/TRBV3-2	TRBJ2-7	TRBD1	TGTGCCAGCAGCCATTCCGACAGGGGCTCCTACGAGCAGTACTTC	CASSHSDRGSYEQYF
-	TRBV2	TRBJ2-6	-	TGTGCCCTCAGGCCCAGACCTGGGGCCAACGTCCTGACTTTC	CALRPRPGANVLTF
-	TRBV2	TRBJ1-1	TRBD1	TGTGCCAGCTACGACAGGGACACTGAAGCTTTCTTT	CASYDRDTEAFF
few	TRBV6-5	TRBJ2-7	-	TGTGCCAGCAGAAGGGGACAACCCTACGAGCAGTACTTC	CASRRGQPYEQYF
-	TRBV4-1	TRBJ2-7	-	TGCGCCAGCAGCCAAGTCGGAGGGATGGGCGAGCAGTACTTC	CASSQVGGMGEQYF
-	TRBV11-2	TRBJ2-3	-	TGTGCCAGCAGCTTAGTGTCGGCGGGCACAGATACGCAGTATTTT	CASSLVSAGTDTQYF
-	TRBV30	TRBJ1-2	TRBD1	TGTGCCTGGACTTATGACGGACAGGACTATGGCTACACCTTC	CAWTYDGQDYGYTF
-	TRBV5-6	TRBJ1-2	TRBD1	TGTGCCAGCAGCCTAATCGGACAGGGTTCCCCCTATGGCTACACCTTC	CASSLIGQGSPYGYTF
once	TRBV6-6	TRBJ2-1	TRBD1	TGTGCCAGCAGTTACTCGCGGACAGGGGCCTACAATGAGCAGTTCTTC	CASSYSRTGAYNEQFF
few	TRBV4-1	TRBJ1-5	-	TGCGCCAGCAGCCAGGAGGAGCAGGTCTACAATCAGCCCCAGCATTTT	CASSQEEQVYNQPQHF
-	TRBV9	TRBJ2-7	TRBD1	TGTGCCAGCAGCTTTGAGGACAGGGGATACGAGCAGTACTTC	CASSFEDRGYEQYF